This T cell receptor beta chain emerged from a study of T cell responses to AZD1222 COVID-19 vaccine. Study overall: Second-dose recipients at about 4 or about 12 weeks were treated as one pooled group.

The CDR3 spans 16 residues. The V and J ends lost 6 bases and 0 bases, in that order; junction bases with no gene match: 8. Per the germline V gene, CDR1 is KGHSH and CDR2 is LQKENI. The repertoire was sequenced with immunoSEQ multiplex PCR; TCRdb's copy has only in-frame clones and lacks some. The data show over 150,000 clones, roughly 90% seen once. This sequence joins TRBV18 and TRBJ1-5, with 7 bases that match TRBD1. The input for sequencing was peripheral blood, taken on day 0 of AZD1222 vaccination. This TCR came from an adult in good health. The DNA for the CDR3 is TGTGCCAGCTCGAGCGGACAGGAGTATAGCAATCAGCCCCAGCATTTT. It specifies CASSSGQEYSNQPQHF.